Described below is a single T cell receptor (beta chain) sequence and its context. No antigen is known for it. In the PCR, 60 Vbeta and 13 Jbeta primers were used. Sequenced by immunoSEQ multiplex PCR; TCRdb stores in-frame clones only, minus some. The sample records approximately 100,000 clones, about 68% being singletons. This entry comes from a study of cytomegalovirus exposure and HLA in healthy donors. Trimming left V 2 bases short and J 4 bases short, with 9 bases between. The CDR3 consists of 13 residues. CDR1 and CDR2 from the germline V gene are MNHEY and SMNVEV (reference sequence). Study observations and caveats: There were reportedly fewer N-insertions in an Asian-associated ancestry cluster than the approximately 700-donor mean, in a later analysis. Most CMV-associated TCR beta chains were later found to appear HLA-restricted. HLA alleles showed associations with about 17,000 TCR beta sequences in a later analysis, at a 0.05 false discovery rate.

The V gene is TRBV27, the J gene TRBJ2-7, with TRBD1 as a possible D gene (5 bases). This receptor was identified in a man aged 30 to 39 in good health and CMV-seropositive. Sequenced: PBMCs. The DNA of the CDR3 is TGTGCCAGCAGTTTAGGGGCGGCTTACGAGCAGTACTTC. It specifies CASSLGAAYEQYF.